These T cell receptor beta chains were read from a single sample in a study of shared clonotypes between healthy human individuals. Profiled with immunoSEQ multiplex PCR; TCRdb holds only in-frame clones, not every one. This table has roughly 1.5 million clones, 98% appearing once. Sequenced input: naive CD4+ T cells sorted from blood. Receptors originate from a man aged 30 to 45 in good health. CDR3s include the opening cysteine and the closing phenylalanine or tryptophan. D genes are given only for firm matches.

j_gene | d_gene | v_gene | CDR3aa | CDR3nt
TRBJ2-1 | TRBD2 | TRBV9 | CASSVVSSGGTEQFF | TGTGCCAGCAGCGTAGTGTCTAGCGGGGGGACGGAGCAGTTCTTC
TRBJ2-5 | TRBD2 | TRBV7-2 | CASSISGRVETQYF | TGTGCCAGCAGCATTAGCGGGAGGGTAGAGACCCAGTACTTC
TRBJ2-3 | - | TRBV10-2 | CASRDQGFTDTQYF | TGCGCCAGCAGAGATCAAGGCTTCACAGATACGCAGTATTTT
TRBJ2-4 | - | TRBV11-2 | CASSLSLGNIQYF | TGTGCCAGCAGCTTAAGCTTGGGGAACATTCAGTACTTC
TRBJ1-5 | - | TRBV29-1 | CSVAAGINQPQHF | TGCAGCGTTGCAGCGGGAATCAATCAGCCCCAGCATTTT
TRBJ1-1 | TRBD1 | TRBV7-9 | CASSLARLQGANTEAFF | TGTGCCAGCAGCTTAGCCCGATTACAGGGGGCTAACACTGAAGCTTTCTTT
TRBJ2-5 | - | TRBV5-1 | CASSSQVSETQYF | TGCGCCAGCAGCTCCCAGGTCTCGGAGACCCAGTACTTC
TRBJ2-1 | - | TRBV7-3 | CASSLTQQYQQFF | TGTGCCAGCAGCTTAACTCAGCAGTATCAGCAGTTCTTC
TRBJ1-4 | - | TRBV7-2 | CASSLASQAADEKLFF | TGTGCCAGCAGCTTAGCATCCCAGGCTGCAGATGAAAAACTGTTTTTT
TRBJ2-2 | TRBD2 | TRBV4-2 | CASSKLAGKNTGELFF | TGTGCCAGCAGCAAACTAGCGGGAAAGAACACCGGGGAGCTGTTTTTT